This T cell receptor (beta chain) was recorded in a study of T cell responses to AZD1222 COVID-19 vaccine (dated by TCRdb to 2020 to 2022). For context, the study as a whole: AZD1222 recipients given second doses at about 4 weeks or at about 12 weeks were pooled, since spike-specific TCR depth and breadth were not found to differ between the two schedules. TCR sequencing was performed for about 250 trial participants, of whom roughly 200 were given two doses of AZD1222 and around 25 were given two doses of MenACWY control vaccine. Trial participants were enrolled into age subgroups of 18-55, 56-69 and 70-plus years, which contained 148, 28 and 57 TCR-sequenced participants, respectively. The full study reports these points: Reportedly, almost half of the unique spike-specific TCRs recognized epitopes lying outside the regions that are mutated in the B.1.351 and B.1.1.7 variants. After two AZD1222 doses, spike-specific TCR breadth and depth were significantly higher than at day 0 and than in MenACWY recipients. CD4 TCRs associated with the vaccine covered the entire spike protein, and the dominant responses were in regions 160-218 and 743-854. The 56-69-year group was small, and its depth increase did not reach significance, likely because of low power. Because no day 14 peak-response samples were available, the repertoires could be characterized only after the peak T cell response. Participants were mostly white British and included more females than males, and it was suggested by the authors that clonal diversity may have been underestimated. Conclusions about previously exposed vaccinees are limited, since just a handful of AZD1222 recipients were seropositive for SARS-CoV-2 at baseline.

As concerns this clone: No cognate antigen has been identified for it. No base qualities exist here, and no much larger clone lies one base off it.

The CDR3 regions of human TCRbeta chains were analyzed by immunosequencing. The original pipeline was this. TCRs in the repertoires were compared against a reference library of SARS-CoV-2-specific TCRs that had been generated with the MIRA antigen-specificity platform. Breadth meant the fraction of unique TCRs that were SARS-CoV-2-associated, whereas depth meant the fraction of total T cells that were SARS-CoV-2-associated. Using the MIRA data, each spike-specific TCR was mapped to the spike region that the TCR reacts to and placed in a CD4 or CD8 class. Log10-transformed breadth and depth values were compared by one-way ANOVA with Sidak's multiple comparisons tests. The clones in this table, taken by TCRdb from immuneACCESS, are in-frame only. Not every clone is retained; where verified, under half of the shortfall comes from an unresolved V gene, and the cause of the rest is unknown. That table gives V, J and clone size, and the DNA gave D and trimming. The sample data list roughly 150,000 clones, and 70% to 90% of these were observed just once. Together, the top ten hold about 3.5% of the sample.

Taken with the paper, the label for time point translates to: baseline before first vaccination. The vaccinee samples were drawn from two UK trials, COV001 and COV002, one of which was a single-blind randomized controlled phase 2/3 trial testing AZD1222 (ChAdOx1 nCoV-19) in healthy adults. Trial participant PBMC samples were collected at day 0 and day 28 after the second dose for TCRbeta chain sequencing. The TCR was taken from an adult in good health. Sequencing was performed on peripheral blood, taken on day 0 of AZD1222 vaccination.

The sequenced DNA: TGTGCCAGCAGTCGGAGGACAGGGGAAGAAGCTTTCTTT. It codes for CASSRRTGEEAFF. The rearranged chain carries TRBV27 and TRBJ1-1; 9 of the junction bases match TRBD1. CDR1 MNHEY and CDR2 SMNVEV are derived from the germline V gene (reference sequence). The CDR3 sequence holds 13 residues, the cysteine and phenylalanine included. Solely the CDR3 DNA is kept, with 39 bases framed from the first base. Compared with germline, V lacks 5 bases and J lacks 8 bases; bases without a gene match: 6.